This TCR beta chain was found in a study of shared clonotypes between healthy human individuals. The germline V and J ends were trimmed by 6 bases and 7 bases, with 19 bases remaining between them. The germline CDR1 and CDR2 sequences are MNHEY and SVGAGI. The CDR3 length is 14 residues. Measured with immunoSEQ multiplex PCR; TCRdb has only the in-frame clones, and not every one. The sample consists of around 600,000 clones, approximately 95% of them appearing once. Terminally differentiated effector memory CD45RA+ cells were left out of the naive CD8 fraction, which was CD45RO-negative and positively selected for CCR7.

The source of this sequence is a woman aged 30 to 39 in good health. What was sequenced was naive CD8+ T cells sorted from blood. This rearrangement joins TRBV6-5 to TRBJ2-7, with a weak D call TRBD2 (5 bases). CDR3 in amino acids: CASSWGERPGEQYF. CDR3 in DNA: TGTGCCAGCAGCTGGGGAGAGCGGCCGGGAGAGCAGTACTTC.